These T cell receptor beta chains were read from a single sample in a study of shared clonotypes between healthy human individuals. The data were produced by immunoSEQ multiplex PCR, yet TCRdb's version contains in-frame clones alone and is incomplete. The data contain hundreds of thousands of clones, 74% of them singletons. Sequenced sample: memory CD4+ T cells sorted from blood. Every receptor here comes from a woman between 25 and 40 years old in good health. Each CDR3 is given with its conserved first and last residue. A D gene is named only where the DNA matches it firmly. Clone size appears in some rows only: once, few, many, or a class for an expanded clone.

abundance	d_gene	v_gene	j_gene	CDR3aa	CDR3nt
NA	TRBD1	TRBV2	TRBJ1-2	CASRQTGTGGGYTF	TGTGCCAGCAGGCAAACCGGGACAGGGGGTGGCTACACCTTC
few	TRBD2	TRBV10-3	TRBJ2-1	CAISVGTSEYNEQFF	TGTGCCATCAGTGTCGGGACTAGCGAATACAATGAGCAGTTCTTC
NA	NA	TRBV20-1	TRBJ2-7	CSTEREHEQYF	TGCAGTACGGAAAGGGAACACGAGCAGTACTTC
few	TRBD2	TRBV4-2	TRBJ2-1	CASSQPSGRAYNEQFF	TGTGCCAGCAGCCAACCTAGCGGGAGGGCATACAATGAGCAGTTCTTC
NA	NA	TRBV7-2	TRBJ2-7	CASSLGASDSYEQYF	TGTGCCAGCAGCTTAGGGGCTAGCGACTCCTACGAGCAGTACTTC
NA	NA	TRBV27	TRBJ2-5	CASSSWARGLAVKETQYF	TGTGCCAGCAGTTCGTGGGCCCGGGGGCTAGCGGTCAAAGAGACCCAGTACTTC
NA	NA	TRBV28	TRBJ1-4	CASSLGTVREKLFF	TGTGCCAGCAGTTTGGGGACCGTGAGGGAAAAACTGTTTTTT
once	TRBD2	TRBV4-1	TRBJ2-3	CASSQVGAGITDTQYF	TGCGCCAGCAGCCAAGTAGGAGCGGGAATCACAGATACGCAGTATTTT
NA	NA	TRBV11-2	TRBJ2-2	CASSFPTPNTGELFF	TGTGCCAGCAGCTTCCCGACACCGAACACCGGGGAGCTGTTTTTT
NA	NA	TRBV4-1	TRBJ2-1	CASSQGQGPSYNEQFF	TGCGCCAGCAGCCAAGGTCAGGGGCCTTCCTACAATGAGCAGTTCTTC
NA	NA	TRBV9	TRBJ1-3	CASSVQSSGNTIYF	TGTGCCAGCAGCGTGCAGAGCTCTGGAAACACCATATATTTT
NA	TRBD1	TRBV6-1	TRBJ2-7	CASSRGTGISYEQYF	TGTGCCAGCAGCCGGGGGACAGGGATCTCCTACGAGCAGTACTTC
NA	NA	TRBV14	TRBJ2-7	CASSQDPPYEQYF	TGTGCCAGCAGCCAAGATCCACCCTACGAGCAGTACTTC
NA	NA	TRBV6-1	TRBJ2-5	CASSEWAGRETQYF	TGTGCCAGCAGTGAATGGGCGGGGCGAGAGACCCAGTACTTC
NA	NA	TRBV10-3	TRBJ2-3	CAISVQSSSTDTQYF	TGTGCCATCAGTGTTCAGTCTTCTAGCACAGATACGCAGTATTTT
NA	NA	TRBV28	TRBJ1-1	CASSSTVPRGTEAFF	TGTGCCAGCAGTTCGACGGTCCCGCGGGGGACTGAAGCTTTCTTT
once	TRBD2	TRBV14	TRBJ2-4	CASSQTSGRALVKNIQYF	TGTGCCAGCAGCCAGACTAGCGGGAGGGCGCTTGTCAAAAACATTCAGTACTTC
many	TRBD1	TRBV28	TRBJ2-7	CASSPTGALSEQYF	TGTGCCAGCAGTCCGACAGGGGCCTTGTCCGAGCAGTACTTC
NA	NA	TRBV7-9	TRBJ2-6	CASSLASQSLLTF	TGTGCCAGCAGCTTAGCGTCCCAGAGCCTTCTGACTTTC
NA	TRBD1	TRBV5-1	TRBJ2-7	CASSLEGQRYEQYF	TGCGCCAGCAGCTTGGAGGGACAGAGATACGAGCAGTACTTC
once	NA	TRBV5-1	TRBJ1-2	CASSFGGDGYTF	TGCGCCAGCAGTTTCGGAGGGGATGGCTACACCTTC
NA	NA	TRBV5-1	TRBJ1-4	CASSDQGIANEKLFF	TGCGCCAGCAGCGACCAGGGAATTGCTAATGAAAAACTGTTTTTT
NA	NA	TRBV2	TRBJ2-4	CASSEAVGRAKNIQYF	TGTGCCAGCAGTGAAGCCGTGGGTAGAGCCAAAAACATTCAGTACTTC
NA	TRBD1	TRBV2	TRBJ1-2	CASSEGQGFGYGYTF	TGTGCCAGCAGTGAAGGACAGGGTTTTGGCTATGGCTACACCTTC
once	NA	TRBV28	TRBJ1-4	CASGGSLLGGRNEKLFF	TGTGCCAGCGGAGGGAGCCTATTGGGGGGAAGGAATGAAAAACTGTTTTTT
few	NA	TRBV18	TRBJ1-1	CASSQRSTEAFF	TGTGCCAGCTCACAACGGAGCACTGAAGCTTTCTTT
NA	NA	TRBV2	TRBJ1-5	CASSQQGGDNQPQHF	TGTGCCAGCAGTCAACAGGGAGGGGACAATCAGCCCCAGCATTTT
NA	TRBD2	TRBV7-9	TRBJ2-1	CASSLAGGRVDEQFF	TGTGCCAGCAGCTTAGCTGGCGGGAGGGTCGATGAGCAGTTCTTC
NA	NA	TRBV25-1	TRBJ2-7	CASSEQANYEQYF	TGTGCCAGCAGTGAACAGGCGAACTACGAGCAGTACTTC
NA	NA	TRBV28	TRBJ2-3	CASSPAGHPTDTQYF	TGTGCCAGCAGTCCCGCTGGGCATCCGACAGATACGCAGTATTTT
NA	TRBD1	TRBV7-9	TRBJ2-7	CASSLQGAAYEQYF	TGTGCCAGCAGCCTGCAGGGGGCTGCCTACGAGCAGTACTTC
NA	TRBD1	TRBV7-2	TRBJ2-4	CASSLAPPGQGTKNIQYF	TGTGCCAGCAGCTTAGCACCGCCGGGACAGGGAACCAAAAACATTCAGTACTTC
NA	TRBD2	TRBV2	TRBJ2-3	CASTRTSMSDTQYF	TGTGCCAGCACCCGGACTAGCATGTCAGATACGCAGTATTTT
few	NA	TRBV7-9	TRBJ1-1	CASSSSSSTEAFF	TGTGCCAGCAGCTCTTCAAGTTCCACTGAAGCTTTCTTT
NA	TRBD1	TRBV6-5	TRBJ2-7	CASSEQGAPYEQYF	TGTGCCAGCAGTGAGCAGGGGGCTCCCTACGAGCAGTACTTC
NA	TRBD1	TRBV11-2	TRBJ2-7	CASSSGQGHEQYF	TGTGCCAGCAGCTCAGGACAGGGCCACGAGCAGTACTTC
NA	NA	TRBV11-2	TRBJ2-3	CASSFPSTDTQYF	TGTGCCAGCAGCTTTCCCTCCACAGATACGCAGTATTTT
NA	TRBD2	TRBV10-2	TRBJ2-7	CASSKSGRGYEQYF	TGCGCCAGCAGTAAAAGCGGGAGAGGGTACGAGCAGTACTTC
NA	NA	TRBV5-1	TRBJ2-1	CASSLAGSYNEQFF	TGCGCCAGCAGCTTGGCGGGCAGCTACAATGAGCAGTTCTTC
few	NA	TRBV21-1	TRBJ2-6	CASSYPPGTGLGANVLTF	TGTGCCAGCAGCTACCCCCCCGGGACAGGGCTCGGGGCCAACGTCCTGACTTTC
NA	NA	TRBV21-1	TRBJ2-2	CASSTTSGNDTGELFF	TGTGCCAGCAGCACGACTAGCGGGAACGACACCGGGGAGCTGTTTTTT
NA	NA	TRBV25-1	TRBJ2-1	CASSGWVRNNEQFF	TGTGCCAGCAGTGGTTGGGTACGGAACAATGAGCAGTTCTTC
NA	NA	TRBV29-1	TRBJ2-5	CSVSLGGRETQYF	TGCAGCGTCTCCCTCGGGGGTAGAGAGACCCAGTACTTC
NA	TRBD1	TRBV29-1	TRBJ1-6	CSVAGTGDSPLHF	TGCAGCGTCGCCGGGACAGGGGATTCACCCCTCCACTTT
NA	NA	TRBV5-1	TRBJ1-5	CASSSWSGGQPQHF	TGCGCCAGCAGCTCGTGGTCCGGCGGACAGCCCCAGCATTTT
NA	TRBD1	TRBV5-5	TRBJ2-7	CASSLGGGAGTYEQYF	TGTGCCAGCAGCTTGGGAGGGGGCGCAGGGACCTACGAGCAGTACTTC
NA	NA	TRBV7-2	TRBJ2-2	CASSWGRTGELFF	TGTGCCAGCAGCTGGGGGCGGACCGGGGAGCTGTTTTTT
few	NA	TRBV6-1	TRBJ1-2	CASSPPEGYGYTF	TGTGCCAGCAGTCCTCCCGAAGGGTACGGCTACACCTTC
many	NA	TRBV5-6	TRBJ1-5	CASSLPNQPQHF	TGTGCCAGCAGCTTACCGAATCAGCCCCAGCATTTT
NA	TRBD1	TRBV7-2	TRBJ2-7	CASSLGVTGAYEQYF	TGTGCCAGCAGCTTAGGAGTGACAGGGGCCTACGAGCAGTACTTC
NA	NA	TRBV5-6	TRBJ1-2	CASSFGRTPYGYTF	TGTGCCAGCAGCTTCGGACGGACACCCTATGGCTACACCTTC
NA	NA	TRBV2	TRBJ2-1	CASIRLERRFF	TGTGCCAGCATACGTCTAGAGAGAAGGTTCTTC
NA	NA	TRBV19	TRBJ1-2	CASGEGVVRYGYTF	TGTGCCAGCGGGGAAGGGGTCGTGCGCTATGGCTACACCTTC
NA	NA	TRBV18	TRBJ2-3	CASSPTLRGDTQYF	TGTGCCAGCTCACCGACACTACGTGGAGATACGCAGTATTTT
NA	NA	TRBV28	TRBJ2-4	CASSAAEGRGPDIQYF	TGTGCCAGCAGTGCGGCCGAGGGTCGCGGTCCGGACATTCAGTACTTC